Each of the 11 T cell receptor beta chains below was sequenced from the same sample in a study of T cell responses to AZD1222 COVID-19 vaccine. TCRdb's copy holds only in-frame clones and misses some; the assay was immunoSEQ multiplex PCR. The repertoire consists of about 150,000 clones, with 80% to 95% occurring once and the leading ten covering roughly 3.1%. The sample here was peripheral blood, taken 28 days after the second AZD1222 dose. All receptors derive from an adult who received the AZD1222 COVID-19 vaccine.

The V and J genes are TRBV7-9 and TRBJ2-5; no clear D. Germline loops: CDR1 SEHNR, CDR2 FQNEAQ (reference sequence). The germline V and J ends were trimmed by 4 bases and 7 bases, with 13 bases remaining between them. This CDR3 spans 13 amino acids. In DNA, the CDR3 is TGTGCCAGCAGCTCTGAAATACCTGGGACCCAGTACTTC. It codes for CASSSEIPGTQYF.

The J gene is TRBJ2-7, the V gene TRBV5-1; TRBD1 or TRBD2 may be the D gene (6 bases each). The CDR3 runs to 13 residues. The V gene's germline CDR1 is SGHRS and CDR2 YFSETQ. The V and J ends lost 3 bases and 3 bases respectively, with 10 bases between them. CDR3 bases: TGCGCCAGCAGCTCAGGGGAGGTCTACGAGCAGTACTTC. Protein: CASSSGEVYEQYF.

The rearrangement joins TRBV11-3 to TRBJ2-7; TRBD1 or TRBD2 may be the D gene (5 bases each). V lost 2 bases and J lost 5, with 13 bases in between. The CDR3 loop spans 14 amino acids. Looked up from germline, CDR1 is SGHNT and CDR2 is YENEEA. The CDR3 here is CASSLRGAGHEQYF. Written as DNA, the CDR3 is TGTGCCAGCAGCTTACGGGGCGCAGGTCACGAGCAGTACTTC.

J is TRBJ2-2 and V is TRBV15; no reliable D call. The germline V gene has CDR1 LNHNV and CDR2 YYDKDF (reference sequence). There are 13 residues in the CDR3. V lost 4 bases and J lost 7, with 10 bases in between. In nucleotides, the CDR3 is TGTGCCACCAGCAAGCAGGTGGACGGGGAGCTGTTTTTT. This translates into CATSKQVDGELFF.

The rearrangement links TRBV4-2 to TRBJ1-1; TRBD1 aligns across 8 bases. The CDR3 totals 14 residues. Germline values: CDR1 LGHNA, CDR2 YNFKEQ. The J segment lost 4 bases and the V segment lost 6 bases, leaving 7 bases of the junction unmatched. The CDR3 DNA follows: TGTGCCAGCAGTCGGCAGGGGGCGAGCACTGAAGCTTTCTTT. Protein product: CASSRQGASTEAFF.

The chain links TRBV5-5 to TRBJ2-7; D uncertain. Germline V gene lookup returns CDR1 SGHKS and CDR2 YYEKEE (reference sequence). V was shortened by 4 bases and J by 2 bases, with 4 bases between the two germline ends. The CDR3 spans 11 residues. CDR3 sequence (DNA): TGTGCCAGCAGCGGGCCCTACGAGCAGTACTTC. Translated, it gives CASSGPYEQYF. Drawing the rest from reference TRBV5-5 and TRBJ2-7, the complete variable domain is DAGVTQSPTHLIKTRGQQVTLRCSPISGHKSVSWYQQVLGQGPQFIFQYYEKEERGRGNFPDRFSARQFPNYSSELNVNALLLGDSALYLCASSGPYEQYFGPGTRLTVT.

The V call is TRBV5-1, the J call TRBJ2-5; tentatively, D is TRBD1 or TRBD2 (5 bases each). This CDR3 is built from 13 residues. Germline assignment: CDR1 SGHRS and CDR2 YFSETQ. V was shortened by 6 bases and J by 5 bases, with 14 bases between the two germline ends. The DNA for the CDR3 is TGCGCCAGCAAAGGGGAGAACAGCGAGACCCAGTACTTC. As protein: CASKGENSETQYF.

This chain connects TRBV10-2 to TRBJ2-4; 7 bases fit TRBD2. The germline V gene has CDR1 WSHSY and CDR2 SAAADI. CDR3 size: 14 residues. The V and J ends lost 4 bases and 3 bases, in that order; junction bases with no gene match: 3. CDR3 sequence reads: CASSASSGKNIQYF. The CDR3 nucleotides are TGCGCCAGCAGTGCATCTAGCGGCAAAAACATTCAGTACTTC.

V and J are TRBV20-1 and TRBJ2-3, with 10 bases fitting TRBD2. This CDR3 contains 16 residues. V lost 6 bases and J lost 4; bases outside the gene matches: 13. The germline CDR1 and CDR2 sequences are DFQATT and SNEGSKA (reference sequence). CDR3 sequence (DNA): TGCAGTGCCAGTGGTCCGAGCGGGAGGGCCTCAGATACGCAGTATTTT. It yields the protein CSASGPSGRASDTQYF.

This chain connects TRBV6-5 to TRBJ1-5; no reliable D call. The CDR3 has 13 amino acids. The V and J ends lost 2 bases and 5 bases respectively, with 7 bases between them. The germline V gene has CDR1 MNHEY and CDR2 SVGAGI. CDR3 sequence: CASSYIGHQPQHF. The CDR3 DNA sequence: TGTGCCAGCAGTTACATCGGACATCAGCCCCAGCATTTT.

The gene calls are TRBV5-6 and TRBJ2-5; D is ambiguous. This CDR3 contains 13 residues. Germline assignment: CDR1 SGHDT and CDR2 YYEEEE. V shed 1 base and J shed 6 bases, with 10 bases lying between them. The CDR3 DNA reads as TGTGCCAGCAGCTTGACAACGGCGAAGACCCAGTACTTC. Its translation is CASSLTTAKTQYF.